This entry describes one T cell receptor beta chain. Its target is unknown. Collection occurred without any documented infections or immune events in donors. The data derive from a study of identifying expanded T cells in peripheral blood. Notes on the study in general: Over two and four weeks, about 15 and 19 clones changed, versus 1.2 between replicates. Clone count variance between approximately two-week samples rose with total template count.

TCRdb's copy holds only in-frame clones and misses some; the assay was immunoSEQ multiplex PCR. Of approximately 120,000 clones listed, 88% are singletons. The CDR3 extends over 15 amino acids. Material for sequencing was blood. The genes are TRBV21-1 and TRBJ1-2; TRBD1 is taken as the D call from the table, unchecked against the DNA. TRBV21-1 is described as a pseudogene. This clonotype was obtained from a person aged 18 to 69 in good health. CDR3 in DNA: TGTGCCAGCAGTGGAGCACGCTGCAGGGGTTATGGCTACACCTTC. Its protein is CASSGARCRGYGYTF.